The following is a TCR beta chain sequence with its context. The antigen remains undetermined. V was pared by 5 bases and J by 3 bases, with 10 bases between. The germline V gene encodes CDR1 SEHNR and CDR2 FQNEAQ (reference sequence). The CDR3 is 14 residues long. The data derive from a study of T cell responses to AZD1222 COVID-19 vaccine. Study-wide results and caveats: Repertoires were obtained solely post-peak T cell response. Clonal diversity may have been underestimated in mostly white British donors. Spike-specific TCRs gained breadth and depth after people received two AZD1222 doses.

Clones were read by immunoSEQ multiplex PCR, and TCRdb kept only the in-frame ones, dropping some. The sample carries 110,000 or so clones, roughly 86% recorded once. The sample in question was peripheral blood, obtained 28 days after the second AZD1222 dose. The genes are TRBV7-9 and TRBJ1-4, with D possibly matching TRBD1 (5 bases). This TCR was sampled from an adult who received the AZD1222 COVID-19 vaccine. DNA for the CDR3: TGTGCCAGCAGCCCGGTGGGGGCTAATGAAAAACTGTTTTTT. This codes for CASSPVGANEKLFF.